These 2 T cell receptor beta chains share one sample of origin, sequenced in a study of T cells in Graves' hyperthyroidism and ophthalmopathy. Amplification targeted TCR beta CDR3 regions from RNA transcripts. First-round RT-PCR of the TCR CDR3 relied on the HTBI primer set. MiXCR, run by TCRdb on the multiplex PCR reads, gives a single entry per CDR3 protein. Among under 500,000 distinct CDR3 sequences listed, over 12% were seen once. Sequencing was carried out using blood. The receptors originated from a man in his forties or fifties with Graves' ophthalmopathy.

This clonotype was counted many times. The J gene is TRBJ1-1, the V gene TRBV6-1; the D gene is possibly TRBD1 (5 bases). The V gene lost 2 bases and the J gene lost 0 bases, with 10 bases spanning the gap. Germline V gene sequence: CDR1 MNHNS, CDR2 SASEGT. The length of the CDR3 is 15 residues. The CDR3 DNA reads TGTGCCAGCAGTGAACGGCGGGGGGTGAACACTGAAGCTTTCTTT. Its protein product is CASSERRGVNTEAFF.

This clonotype was found many times. The rearrangement links TRBV30 to TRBJ2-6, with D maybe TRBD2 (5 bases). This CDR3 region has 16 residues. Germline CDR1 reads GTSNPN; CDR2 reads SVGIG (reference sequence). V was cut by 1 base and J by 4 bases, with 14 bases left in between. In DNA form, the CDR3 reads TGTGCCTGGAGTGGAACTACTAGGTCCGGGGCCAACGTCCTGACTTTC. Protein product: CAWSGTTRSGANVLTF.